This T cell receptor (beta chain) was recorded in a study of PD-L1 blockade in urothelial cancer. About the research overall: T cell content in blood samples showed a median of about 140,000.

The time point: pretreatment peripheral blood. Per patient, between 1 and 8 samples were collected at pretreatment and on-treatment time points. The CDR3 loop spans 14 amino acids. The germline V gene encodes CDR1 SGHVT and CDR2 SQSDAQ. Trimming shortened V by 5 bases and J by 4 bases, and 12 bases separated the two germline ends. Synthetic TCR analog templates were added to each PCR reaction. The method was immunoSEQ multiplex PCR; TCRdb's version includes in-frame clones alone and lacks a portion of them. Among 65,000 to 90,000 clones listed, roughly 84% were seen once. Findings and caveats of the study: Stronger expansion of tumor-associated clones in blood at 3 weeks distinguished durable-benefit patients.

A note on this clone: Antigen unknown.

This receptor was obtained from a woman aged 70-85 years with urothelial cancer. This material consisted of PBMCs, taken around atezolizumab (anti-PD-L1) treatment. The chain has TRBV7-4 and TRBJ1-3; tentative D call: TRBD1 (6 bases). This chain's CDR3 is CASSPRDIGNTIYF. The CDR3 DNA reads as TGTGCCAGCAGCCCCCGGGACATCGGAAACACCATATATTTT.